This T cell receptor (beta chain) was found in a study of cytomegalovirus exposure and HLA in healthy donors (dated by TCRdb to the late 2010s). A note on the overall study: An earlier analysis of roughly 500 of the donors reported 250 to 300 Gb of sequence data and about 100 million unique TCR beta sequences from roughly 180 million T cells. A later analysis re-analyzed previously published TCR beta repertoires from 500 to 700 donors and added high-resolution HLA genotyping to study TCR occurrence patterns. HLA typing included class I and class II loci at four-digit resolution. The T cell repertoires of 550 to 850 subjects were profiled by immunosequencing and related to cytomegalovirus serostatus. Genome-wide SNP genotypes for about three fifths of the roughly 670 donors were used in a later genetic analysis, which treated that subset as a discovery cohort. Rather than drawing on any new phenotypic data, the later analysis identified candidate immune exposures from TCR beta sequences and the way those sequences occurred across donors. Along with the roughly 700-subject first cohort, a separate validation cohort of more than 90 different subjects was used. Because of strong linkage in the cohort, 5 or 6 DR-DQ haplotypes were treated as single units for association and clustering. Donor age, sex, ethnicity and CMV serostatus were collected together with the repertoire data. An earlier analysis of around 580 of the donors used high-throughput TCR beta sequencing to judge whether each TCR beta V gene segment behaved as functional or pseudogenic. The number of donors typed differed by locus, with about 629-640 for A, B, C, DRB1 and DQB1, 522 for DQA1, 606 for DPA1, and some 440 for DPB1. The study was designed to test whether signatures of past pathogen exposure could be identified by cataloging public T cell receptors. Of the 300 to 500 genotyped donors, 75% to 85% were placed in the genetic ancestry cluster associated with self-reported Caucasian donors. About 310 gigabases of sequencing data and roughly 90 million unique TCR sequences were included in an early release covering under 650 HLA-typed donors. Every discovery cohort repertoire had been produced on one sequencing platform. The study combined high-throughput TCR immunosequencing, statistical association of individual TCRs with disease status, and machine learning to predict cytomegalovirus infection status. Across approximately 400 genotyped donors of the cohort, an average of about 240,000 unique TCR beta nucleotide sequences per donor were sequenced, and around 19% of those sequences were non-productive. The full study reports these points: An association between a missense DCLRE1C variant and V-gene and J-gene trimming of TCR beta chains was found in a later genetic analysis and replicated in an independent cohort. In both the original and validation cohorts, the classifier was reported to diagnose cytomegalovirus status with high specificity and sensitivity. Most TCR sequences were seen in very few donors, while some public TCRs were found in many individuals. In a later analysis, the rate of TCR association differed among HLA loci, with DRB1 alleles having the most associated TCRs and HLA-C alleles having the fewest. In a later analysis, several top co-occurrence clusters were reported to appear linked to parvovirus B19, influenza, CMV and Epstein-Barr virus. The only immune exposure information available for the cohort was CMV serostatus. Because HLA typing was missing for some donors at each locus, association tests included only the typed subset. Three of the identified cytomegalovirus-associated TCR beta chains were confirmed in vitro to be specific for cytomegalovirus antigens. When HLA alleles, especially DR and DQ, strongly co-occurred, TCR associations were difficult to assign to individual alleles. Some IMGT-functional V segments, including TRBV6-2 and TRBV6-3, could not be told apart with the 87-base-pair reads, so those segments were excluded. At a false discovery rate of 0.05, a later analysis linked 16,951 TCR beta sequences to specific HLA alleles. The authors suggested that the approach could potentially be generalized to other disease states and immunological phenotypes. In a later analysis, HLA-associated TCR beta chains showed more clonal expansion and lower generation probabilities than non-associated chains that were equally common. The cohort was sequenced for TCR beta chains only, and without alpha or paired-chain data the features that could be detected were limited. Presence/absence analyses assumed roughly uniform sequencing depth across donors, an assumption that may not hold. Because counts were too low, about 18 rarely observed V segments, including chromosome 9 orphons, were left out of the earlier analysis of a few hundred of the donors. A later genetic analysis reported fewer N-insertions in productive TCRs among donors in an Asian-associated ancestry cluster than the approximately 700-donor mean. In the study, approximately 160 TCR beta chains were listed as associated with cytomegalovirus. The sequencing pipeline was judged likely to have produced a cluster of highly shared sequence variants as a technical artifact. Correlated functional status among segregating V segments might be attributable to linkage disequilibrium, but an unknown experimental factor could not be ruled out. A further reported finding was that TCR beta sequences accurately predicted the HLA-A and HLA-B alleles for most subjects in the first cohort. Broadly in line with IMGT annotations, most TCR beta V segments showed up in productive rearrangements about 87% or about 30% of the time in an earlier analysis of 450 to 600 of the donors. A later analysis found that most CMV-associated TCR beta chains appeared HLA-restricted, with HLA associations seemingly driven largely by CMV exposure.

The library came from the immunoSEQ multiplex PCR assay. The multiplex PCR relied on a mix of 60 forward primers for TCR Vbeta segments and 13 reverse primers for TCR Jbeta segments. Amplification of the CDR3 region of rearranged TCR beta genes was performed with a multiplex PCR assay on genomic DNA. The amplified TCR beta libraries were sequenced on the Illumina HiSeq System as 87-base-pair reads. The authors' analysis ran thus. A later analysis tallied 75 million to 85 million unique TCR beta chains across the 700 or so repertoires, and 10 million to 11 million of those chains were shared by two or more donors. Raw reads were error-corrected and collapsed into unique sequences with a nearest-neighbor algorithm that merged closely related sequences to remove PCR and sequencing errors. CDR3 sequences were aligned to IMGT reference sequences to assign V, D and J gene segments. Each retained sequence needed at least a six-nucleotide match to both a V gene segment and a J gene segment. Rearrangements were classified as productive when the CDR3 lacked stop codons and remained in frame with V and J, and all other rearrangements were classified as non-productive. CDR3 was defined according to IMGT convention as the region running from the second conserved V-encoded cysteine to the conserved J-encoded phenylalanine. The earlier analysis of about 590 of the donors excluded sequences that lacked an unambiguous match to a single V gene segment. In an earlier analysis of several hundred of the donors, V segments were called functional above 56.7% productive rearrangements and were called segregating when the between-donor standard deviation exceeded 5%. A statistical classification framework was developed to diagnose cytomegalovirus status using the catalog of TCR beta chain sequences. In a later analysis, TCR nucleotide sequences were compared against IMGT/GENE-DB human TR gene sequences so that V and J genes could be assigned. Using the TCRdist pipeline, a later analysis assigned CDR3 sequences along with most-parsimonious VDJ recombination scenarios. A later analysis defined each TCR beta chain by its CDR3 amino acid sequence plus V-gene family, and excluded reads lacking a unique V-gene family. A later analysis removed roughly 590 highly shared, low-generation-probability nucleotide sequences to deal with suspected cross-contamination and a sequencing artifact. For each public chain, a later analysis derived a clonal expansion index from normalized ranks of inferred template counts within each repertoire. In a later analysis, generation probabilities were computed with a VDJ recombination model fitted to out-of-frame rearrangements, and the resulting probabilities were checked against IGoR. A later analysis scored TCR-TCR, TCR-HLA and TCR-CMV co-occurrence with hypergeometric tests, applying a repertoire-size bias correction to TCR pairs. A later analysis estimated false discovery rates by permuting HLA or CMV assignments 20 times. A later analysis grouped co-occurring TCRs with DBSCAN, adding TCRdist sequence similarity when clustering within HLA-allele-positive subsets. Repertoires with fewer than 30,000 or more than 120,000 public chains, plus five repertoires with anomalous nucleotide sharing, were excluded from co-occurrence clustering. In TCRdb, the immuneACCESS table is reduced to in-frame sequences with V and J assigned. These tables do not hold every clone; where another copy was compared, an unresolved V gene accounts for under half, and the others remain unexplained. For V, J and clone size, that table is used; D and trimming come from the DNA. Within this sample are some 78,000 clones, with over 70% of them counted one time only. About 9.1% of the sample rests with the top ten.

The cohort consisted of approximately 690 healthy bone marrow donors. All cohort members were sampled while nominally healthy, although unrecorded immune exposures were likely present. The donor was CMV seropositive and belonged to the group of 250 to 350 seropositive cohort members. A peripheral blood sample was collected from each donor, and TCR beta sequencing was performed on peripheral blood mononuclear cells. The Qiagen DNeasy Blood Extraction Kit was used to extract genomic DNA from the blood cell samples. Sequences ENHRY (CDR1) and SYGVKD (CDR2) are obtained from the germline V gene. V loses 0 bases, J loses 8 bases, and the germline ends lie 17 bases apart. CDR3 length: 16 amino acids, cysteine to phenylalanine. Of all the DNA, just the CDR3 is kept, 48 bases in frame from base 1. In regard to this clone: There is no known antigen for this receptor. No per-base quality is available; no much larger clone lies one base away.

Specimen: PBMCs. The origin of this receptor is a man in his forties or fifties in good health and CMV-seropositive. Recombination connected TRBV10-3 to TRBJ2-1; D gene: possibly TRBD2, on 6 matching bases. The DNA sequence follows: TGTGCCATCAGTGAGTCCCACGGGACTTATCGCGATGAGCAGTTCTTC. Its protein is CAISESHGTYRDEQFF.